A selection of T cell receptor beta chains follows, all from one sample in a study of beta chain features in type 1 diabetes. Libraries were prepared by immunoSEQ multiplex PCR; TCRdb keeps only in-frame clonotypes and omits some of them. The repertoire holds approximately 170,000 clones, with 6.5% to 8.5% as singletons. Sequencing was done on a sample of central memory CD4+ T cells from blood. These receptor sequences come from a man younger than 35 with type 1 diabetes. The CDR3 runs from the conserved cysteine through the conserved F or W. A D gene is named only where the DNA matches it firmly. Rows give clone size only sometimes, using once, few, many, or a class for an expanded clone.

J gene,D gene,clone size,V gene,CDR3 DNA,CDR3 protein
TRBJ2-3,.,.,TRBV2,TGTGCCAGCAGTCCCTGGACAGCCACAGATACGCAGTATTTT,CASSPWTATDTQYF
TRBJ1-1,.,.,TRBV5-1,TGCGCCAGCAGCTTGGGCCAGGGAAAAGCTTTCTTT,CASSLGQGKAFF
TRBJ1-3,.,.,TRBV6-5,TGTGCCAGCAGACTGGACAGAGACTCTGGAAACACCATATATTTT,CASRLDRDSGNTIYF
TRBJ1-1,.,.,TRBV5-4,TGTGCCAGCAGCCGGGACAATGGAGCCACTGAAGCTTTCTTT,CASSRDNGATEAFF
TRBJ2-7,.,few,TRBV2,TGTGCCAGCAGTGAACAGGCCGAGCAGTACTTC,CASSEQAEQYF
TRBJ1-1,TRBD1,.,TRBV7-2,TGTGCCAGCAGCCCGACAGGGGGCGCAGGGTTGGTAGCTTTCTTT,CASSPTGGAGLVAFF
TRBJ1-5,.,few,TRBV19,TGTGCCAGTAGAACCAGGGCCGTAACCTTAAATCAGCCCCAGCATTTT,CASRTRAVTLNQPQHF
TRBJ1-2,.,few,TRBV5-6,TGTGCCAGCAGCTTGGTACAGGCTAACTATGGCTACACCTTC,CASSLVQANYGYTF
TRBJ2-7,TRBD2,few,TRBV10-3,TGTGCCATCAAGGCAAGCGGGAGGCCCTACGAGCAGTACTTC,CAIKASGRPYEQYF
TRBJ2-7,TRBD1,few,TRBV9,TGTGCCAGCAGCGGGACAGGGTCCCACGAGCAGTACTTC,CASSGTGSHEQYF
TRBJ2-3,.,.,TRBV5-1,.,CASSFGSGGATTDTQYF
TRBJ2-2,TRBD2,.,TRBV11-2,TGTGCCAGCAGTCGACTAGCGGGGGGCAGGACCGGGGAGCTGTTTTTT,CASSRLAGGRTGELFF
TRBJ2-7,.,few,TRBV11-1,TGTGCCAGCAGCTTACAGTACGAGCAGTACTTC,CASSLQYEQYF
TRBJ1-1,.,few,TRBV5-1,TGCGCCACCTCTGGGGGACTAGGCGGCGTGACTGAAGCTTTCTTT,CATSGGLGGVTEAFF
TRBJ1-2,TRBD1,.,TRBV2,TGTGCCAGCAGTGGACAGGGACGGTATGGCTACACCTTC,CASSGQGRYGYTF
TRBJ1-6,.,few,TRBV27,TGTGCCAGCACTCCCAGGGTGCTCGAAAATTCACCCCTCCACTTT,CASTPRVLENSPLHF
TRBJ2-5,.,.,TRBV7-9,TGTGCCAGCAGCTTAACGTACAGGGTTTACGAGACCCAGTACTTC,CASSLTYRVYETQYF
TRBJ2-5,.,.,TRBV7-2,TGTGCCAGCAGCTTAGCCAAAAAAGAGACCCAGTACTTC,CASSLAKKETQYF
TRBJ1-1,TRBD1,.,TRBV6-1,TGTGCCAGCAGGACAGGGTTGAACACTGAAGCTTTCTTT,CASRTGLNTEAFF
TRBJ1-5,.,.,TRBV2,TGTGCCAGCAGGGAGGGTCAGCCCCAGCATTTT,CASREGQPQHF
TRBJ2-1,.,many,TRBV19,TGTGCCAGTAGTAGGTCCCCAGGGAACTCCTACAATGAGCAGTTCTTC,CASSRSPGNSYNEQFF
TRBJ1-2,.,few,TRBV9,TGTGCCAGCAGCGCAGGGGACGGCAACTATGGCTACACCTTC,CASSAGDGNYGYTF
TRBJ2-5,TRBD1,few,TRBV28,TGTGCCAGCAGTTCTGGACAGGGCCGGGAGACCCAGTACTTC,CASSSGQGRETQYF
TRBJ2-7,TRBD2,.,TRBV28,TGTGCCAGCAGTTCTTGGGGGGGAATTCTATACTTC,CASSSWGGILYF
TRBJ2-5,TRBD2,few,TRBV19,TGTGCCAGTAGTATGGGCGCGGGGGAGGAAGAGACCCAGTACTTC,CASSMGAGEEETQYF
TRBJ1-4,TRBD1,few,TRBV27,TGTGCCAGCAGTTACAGGGGGCTTGAAAAACTGTTTTTT,CASSYRGLEKLFF
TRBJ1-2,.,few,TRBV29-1,TGCAGCGTTGGAGGGTATTATGGCTACACCTTC,CSVGGYYGYTF
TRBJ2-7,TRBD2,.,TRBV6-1,TGTGCCAGCACGGCGAGGCTAGCGGGGAAATACGAGCAGTACTTC,CASTARLAGKYEQYF
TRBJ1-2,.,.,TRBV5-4,TGTGCCAGCAGCATGGAGGGGTATGGCTACACCTTC,CASSMEGYGYTF
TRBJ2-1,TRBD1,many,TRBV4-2,TGTGCCAGCAGCTTATTCCCGGGACAGGGGGCCTACAATGAGCAGTTCTTC,CASSLFPGQGAYNEQFF
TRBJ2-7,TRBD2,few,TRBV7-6,TGTGCCACGAGCGGGGTACTAGCGGGAGCGTTTCTCTACTTC,CATSGVLAGAFLYF
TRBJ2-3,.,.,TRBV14,TGTGCCAGCAGCCTCCTTAGCACAGATACGCAGTATTTT,CASSLLSTDTQYF
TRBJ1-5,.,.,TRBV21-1,TGTGCCAGCAGCAAAAGGGGTGCTAGCAATCAGCCCCAGCATTTT,CASSKRGASNQPQHF
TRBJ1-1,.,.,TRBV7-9,TGTGCCAGCAGCGTTGACAGAGGTAACACTGAAGCTTTCTTT,CASSVDRGNTEAFF
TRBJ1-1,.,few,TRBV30,TGTGCCTGGAGTGGGGGACACCCGAACACTGAAGCTTTCTTT,CAWSGGHPNTEAFF
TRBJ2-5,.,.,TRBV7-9,TGTGCCAGCAGCTCTACCCAGGGAGAGACCCAGTACTTC,CASSSTQGETQYF
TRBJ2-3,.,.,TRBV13,TGTGCCAGCAGCTTCGGATCGGGAGATACGCAGTATTTT,CASSFGSGDTQYF
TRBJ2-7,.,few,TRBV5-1,TGCGCCAGCAGCGGAGGGACAGCCGAGCAGTACTTC,CASSGGTAEQYF
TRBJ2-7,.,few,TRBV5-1,TGCGCCAGCAGCAGTGGCGGGATGTGGTCCTACGAGCAGTACTTC,CASSSGGMWSYEQYF
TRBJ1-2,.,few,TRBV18,TGTGCCAGCTCACCATATGAGGCAGGACACGGCTACACCTTC,CASSPYEAGHGYTF
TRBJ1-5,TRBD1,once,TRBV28,TGTGCCAGCAGTTTAAGGTTGGACAGGGCTAATCAGCCCCAGCATTTT,CASSLRLDRANQPQHF
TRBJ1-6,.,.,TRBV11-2,TGTGCCAGCAGCCCCAGGCCTCCGTCACTTAATTCACCCCTCCACTTT,CASSPRPPSLNSPLHF
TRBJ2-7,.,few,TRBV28,TGTGCCAGCAGTCCCCTCGGGAACGGCGAGCAGTACTTC,CASSPLGNGEQYF
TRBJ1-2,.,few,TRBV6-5,TGTGCCAGCAGCCGGAGTACAGGAATTGGCTACACCTTC,CASSRSTGIGYTF
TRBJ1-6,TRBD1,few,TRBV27,TGTGCCAGCAGTTTACGACAGGGGAATTCACCCCTCCACTTT,CASSLRQGNSPLHF
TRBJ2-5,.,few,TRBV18,TGTGCCAGCTCACCGGGACTCCAAGAGACCCAGTACTTC,CASSPGLQETQYF
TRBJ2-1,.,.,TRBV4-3,TGCGCCAGCAGCCAAGATCTGACACCTGACAATGAGCAGTTCTTC,CASSQDLTPDNEQFF
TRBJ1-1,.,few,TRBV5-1,TGCGCCAGCAGCTTGGAGATAGGGGCTAACACTGAAGCTTTCTTT,CASSLEIGANTEAFF
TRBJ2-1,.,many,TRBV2,TGTGCCACCGCACTAGAGAACAATGAGCAGTTCTTC,CATALENNEQFF
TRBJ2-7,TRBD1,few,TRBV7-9,TGTGCCAGCAGCGGCCAGGGGGCGGTCTACGAGCAGTACTTC,CASSGQGAVYEQYF
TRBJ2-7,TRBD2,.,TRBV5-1,TGCGCCAGCAGCGAAGGGACTAGCGGCTACGAGCAGTACTTC,CASSEGTSGYEQYF
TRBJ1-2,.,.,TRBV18,TGTGCCAGCTCACCCCCGGGAGGGGACTATGGCTACACCTTC,CASSPPGGDYGYTF
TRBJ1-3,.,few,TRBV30,TGTGCCTGGAGTGCCAGGACAAGTGGCTCTGGAAACACCATATATTTT,CAWSARTSGSGNTIYF
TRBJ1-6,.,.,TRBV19,TGTGCCAGTAGTAGACAGTCCCTCAATTCACCCCTCCACTTT,CASSRQSLNSPLHF
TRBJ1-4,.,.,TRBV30,TGTGCCTGGAACAGGCTTAATGAAAAACTGTTTTTT,CAWNRLNEKLFF
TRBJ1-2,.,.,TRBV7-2,TGTGCCAGCAGCTTAGAATCAGGGGACTATGGCTACACCTTC,CASSLESGDYGYTF
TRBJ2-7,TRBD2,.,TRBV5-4,TGTGCCAGCAGCTTCCTTACTAGCGGGCCTTACGAGCAGTACTTC,CASSFLTSGPYEQYF
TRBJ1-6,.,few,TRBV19,TGTGCCAGTAGTATGAACTATGGATCACCCCTCCACTTT,CASSMNYGSPLHF
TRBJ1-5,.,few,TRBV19,TGTGCCAGTAGCCTTGGGAGGATTGGAAATCAGCCCCAGCATTTT,CASSLGRIGNQPQHF
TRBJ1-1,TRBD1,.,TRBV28,TGTGCCCTCAGGACAGGGGGCACTGAAGCTTTCTTT,CALRTGGTEAFF